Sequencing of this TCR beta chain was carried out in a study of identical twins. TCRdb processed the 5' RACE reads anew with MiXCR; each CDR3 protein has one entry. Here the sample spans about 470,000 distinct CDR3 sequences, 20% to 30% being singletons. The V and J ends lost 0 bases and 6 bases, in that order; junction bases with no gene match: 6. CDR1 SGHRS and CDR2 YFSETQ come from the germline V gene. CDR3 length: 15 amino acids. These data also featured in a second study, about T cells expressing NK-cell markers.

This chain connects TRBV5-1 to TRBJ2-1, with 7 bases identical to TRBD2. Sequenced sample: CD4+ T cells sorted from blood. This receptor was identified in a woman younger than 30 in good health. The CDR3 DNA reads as TGCGCCAGCAGCTTGGGGGCGGGAGCTGGCAATGAGCAGTTCTTC. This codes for CASSLGAGAGNEQFF.